These 12 T cell receptor beta chains share one sample of origin, sequenced in a study of beta chain features in type 1 diabetes. Study-wide points: Within each of all four CD4+ subsets, Type 1 diabetes patients had TCRB CDR3s that were moderately but significantly shorter.

Expressed TCRB transcripts were sequenced because the isolated RNA had all been reverse transcribed beforehand. Method: immunoSEQ multiplex PCR; TCRdb's copy keeps in-frame clones and lacks some. The sample has around 360,000 clones, over 9.5% seen once. Antigens of these TCRs are unknown. The sequenced material came from naive CD4+ T cells from blood. These receptors came from a woman younger than 30 with type 1 diabetes.

This clone was detected only a few times. V gene TRBV11-3 combines with J gene TRBJ2-1; tentatively, D is TRBD1 (5 bases). The V gene's germline CDR1 is SGHNT and CDR2 YENEEA. Between the trimmed V and J ends, which lost 5 bases and 6 bases, there was a span of 11 bases. This CDR3 has 13 residues. The CDR3 DNA is TGTGCCAGCAGCCCCAGGGATCGCAATGAGCAGTTCTTC. Translating it yields CASSPRDRNEQFF.

The rearrangement links TRBV27 to TRBJ1-1, with TRBD1 identical over 7 bases. CDR1 MNHEY and CDR2 SMNVEV come from the germline V gene (reference sequence). This CDR3 has 13 amino acids. The V segment lost 3 bases and the J segment 3 bases; nucleotides outside the gene matches: 1. This CDR3 is CASSFRGYTEAFF. CDR3 coding DNA: TGTGCCAGCAGTTTCAGGGGGTACACTGAAGCTTTCTTT.

The chain combines TRBV28 with TRBJ2-5; 10 positions match TRBD1. The end of the DNA fits TRBJ2-7 better, so the J call may be wrong. The CDR3 sequence is 15 residues long. Germline V gene sequence: CDR1 MDHEN, CDR2 SYDVKM. As DNA, the CDR3 is TGTGCCAGCAGATTTCCGGGACAGGGGACCTACGAGCAGTACTTC. It translates to CASRFPGQGTYEQYF.

In its sample, this clone was seen a few times. The V gene is TRBV20-1, the J gene TRBJ1-1; tentatively, D is TRBD1 (5 bases). The V and J ends lost 3 bases and 6 bases respectively, with 8 bases between them. The germline CDR1 and CDR2 sequences are DFQATT and SNEGSKA (reference sequence). The CDR3 sequence is 11 residues long. The CDR3 DNA reads as TGCAGTGCTAGTGGGGGGGCTGAAGCTTTCTTT. This encodes CSASGGAEAFF.

Only a few counts were recorded for this clone. The chain uses TRBV27 and TRBJ2-7; 11 nucleotides match TRBD2. The J segment lost 3 bases and the V segment lost 2 bases, leaving 3 bases of the junction unmatched. Germline CDR1 MNHEY, CDR2 SMNVEV (reference sequence). This CDR3 spans 15 amino acids. The CDR3 here is CASSLLGTSGYEQYF. CDR3 DNA sequence: TGTGCCAGCAGTTTACTTGGGACTAGCGGCTACGAGCAGTACTTC.

The sample holds a few counts of this clone. The chain employs TRBV28 and TRBJ2-5, with D perhaps TRBD1 (6 bases). The CDR3 is 14 amino acids. Trimming left V 8 bases short and J 5 bases short, with 18 bases between. Germline CDR1 MDHEN, CDR2 SYDVKM. The CDR3, as DNA: TGTGCCAGCCTTCTCCGGGACACCAGGGAGACCCAGTACTTC. Amino acid sequence: CASLLRDTRETQYF.

This clone has more than one count but fewer than ten. The J gene is TRBJ2-1, the V gene TRBV4-3, with TRBD2 identical over 9 bases. CDR3 size: 18 residues. Per germline, CDR1 LGHNA and CDR2 YSLEER. J gave up 2 bases and V 1 base, and 9 bases lay outside the gene matches. CDR3 DNA sequence: TGCGCCAGCAGCCAAGGGTTCGTCCAGCGGGGGGCCTACAATGAGCAGTTCTTC. Translated: CASSQGFVQRGAYNEQFF.

This clone was picked up a small number of times. The V call is TRBV27, the J call TRBJ2-7; the match to TRBD1 covers 7 bases. Germline assignment: CDR1 MNHEY and CDR2 SMNVEV (reference sequence). Trimming cost V 3 bases and J 3 bases; bases outside gene matches: 2. The CDR3 is 13 residues long. CDR3 in amino acids: CASSLGDSYEQYF. DNA of the CDR3: TGTGCCAGCAGTTTGGGGGACAGCTACGAGCAGTACTTC.

This clone has more than one count but fewer than ten. The chain joins TRBV28 to TRBJ1-1; 8 bases fit TRBD1. The V segment lost 2 bases and the J segment 0 bases; nucleotides outside the gene matches: 8. The CDR3 is 17 residues long. Germline V CDR1 and CDR2: MDHEN, SYDVKM. CDR3 amino acids: CASSLGDRGLLNTEAFF. The DNA for the CDR3 is TGTGCCAGCAGTTTAGGTGACAGGGGACTCCTGAACACTGAAGCTTTCTTT.

This clone was observed a handful of times. The V and J genes are TRBV7-2 and TRBJ2-1, with 8 bases matching TRBD2. Looked up from germline, CDR1 is SGHTA and CDR2 is FQGNSA. J lost 4 bases, V lost 9 bases, and 8 bases had no gene match. This CDR3 contains 14 residues. The CDR3 DNA reads TGTGCCAGTAATAGCGGGACTGTATACAATGAGCAGTTCTTC. Translation gives CASNSGTVYNEQFF.

V and J are TRBV18 and TRBJ2-7; 11 bases fit TRBD2. Losses at the gene ends were 2 bases for V and 2 bases for J; bases not matched to a gene: 2. The CDR3 consists of 15 residues. Looked up from germline, CDR1 is KGHSH and CDR2 is LQKENI. In nucleotides, the CDR3 is TGTGCCAGCTCACCAGGGACTAGCGGAGCCTACGAGCAGTACTTC. Translated: CASSPGTSGAYEQYF.

The V and J genes are TRBV18 and TRBJ1-1; no reliable D call. The germline V gene encodes CDR1 KGHSH and CDR2 LQKENI. The CDR3 totals 17 residues. Between the trimmed V and J ends, which lost 6 bases and 4 bases, there was a span of 24 bases. In DNA form, the CDR3 reads TGTGCCAGCTCTGCGCGTCTCCGCGGAGGGTTGGGCACTGAAGCTTTCTTT. Protein: CASSARLRGGLGTEAFF.